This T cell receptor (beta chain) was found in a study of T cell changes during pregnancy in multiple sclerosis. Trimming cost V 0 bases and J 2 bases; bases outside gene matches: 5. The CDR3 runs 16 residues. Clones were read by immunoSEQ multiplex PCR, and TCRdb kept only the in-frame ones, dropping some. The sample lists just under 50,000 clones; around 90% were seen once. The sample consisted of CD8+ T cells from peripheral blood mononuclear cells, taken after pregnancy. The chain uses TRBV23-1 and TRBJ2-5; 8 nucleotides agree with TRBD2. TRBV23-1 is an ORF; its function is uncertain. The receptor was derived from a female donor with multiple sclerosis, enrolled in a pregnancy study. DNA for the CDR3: TGCGCCAGCAGTCAATCGCTGCGGGGGGCACAAGAGACCCAGTACTTC. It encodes CASSQSLRGAQETQYF.